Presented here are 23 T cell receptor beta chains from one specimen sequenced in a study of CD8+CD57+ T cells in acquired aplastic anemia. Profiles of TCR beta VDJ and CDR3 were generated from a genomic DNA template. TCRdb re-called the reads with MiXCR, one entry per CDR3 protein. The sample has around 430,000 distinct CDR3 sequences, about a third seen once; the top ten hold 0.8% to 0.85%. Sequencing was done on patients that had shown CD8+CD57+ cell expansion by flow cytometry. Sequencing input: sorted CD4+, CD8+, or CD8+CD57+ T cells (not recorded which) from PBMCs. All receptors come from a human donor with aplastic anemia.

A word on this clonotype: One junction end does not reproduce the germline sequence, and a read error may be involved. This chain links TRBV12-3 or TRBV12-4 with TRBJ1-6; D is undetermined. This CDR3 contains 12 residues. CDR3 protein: CASSFRNSPLRF. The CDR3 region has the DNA TGTGCCAGCAGTTTTAGGAATTCACCCCTCCGCTTT.

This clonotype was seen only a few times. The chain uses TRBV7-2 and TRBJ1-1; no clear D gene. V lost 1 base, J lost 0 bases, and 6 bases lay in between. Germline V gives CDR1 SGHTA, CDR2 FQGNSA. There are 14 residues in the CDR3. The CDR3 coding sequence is TGTGCCAGCAGCTTAGTAGGGTTGAACACTGAAGCTTTCTTT. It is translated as CASSLVGLNTEAFF.

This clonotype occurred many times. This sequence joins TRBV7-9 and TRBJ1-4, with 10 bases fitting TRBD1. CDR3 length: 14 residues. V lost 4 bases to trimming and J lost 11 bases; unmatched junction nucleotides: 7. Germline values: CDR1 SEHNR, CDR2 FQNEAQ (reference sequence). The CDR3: CASSSTGGARKLFF. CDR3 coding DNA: TGTGCCAGCAGCTCGACAGGGGGCGCGCGGAAACTGTTTTTT.

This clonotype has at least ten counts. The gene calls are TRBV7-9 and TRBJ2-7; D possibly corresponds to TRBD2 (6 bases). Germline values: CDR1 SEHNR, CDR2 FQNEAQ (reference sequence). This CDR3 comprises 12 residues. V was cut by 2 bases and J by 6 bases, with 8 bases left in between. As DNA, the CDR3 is TGTGCCAGCAGCTTAATCGGGGGCGAGCAGTACTTC. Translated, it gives CASSLIGGEQYF.

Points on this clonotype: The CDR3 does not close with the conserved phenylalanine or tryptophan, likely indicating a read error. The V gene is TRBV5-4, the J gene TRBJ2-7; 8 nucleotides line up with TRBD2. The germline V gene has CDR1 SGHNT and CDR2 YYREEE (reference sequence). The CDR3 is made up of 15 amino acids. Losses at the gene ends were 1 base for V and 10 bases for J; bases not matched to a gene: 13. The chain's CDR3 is CASSLFVAGTVPQYL. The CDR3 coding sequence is TGTGCCAGCAGCTTGTTCGTAGCGGGAACCGTCCCCCAGTACCTC.

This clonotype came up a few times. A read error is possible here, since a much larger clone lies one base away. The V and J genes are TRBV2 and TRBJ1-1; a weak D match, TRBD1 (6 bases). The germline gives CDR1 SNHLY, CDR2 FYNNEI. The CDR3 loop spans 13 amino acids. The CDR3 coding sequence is TGTGCCAGCAGTGAAAGGGGGAACGCTGAAGCTTTCTTT. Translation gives CASSERGNAEAFF. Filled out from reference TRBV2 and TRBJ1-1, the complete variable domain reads EPEVTQTPSHQVTQMGQEVILRCVPISNHLYFYWYRQILGQKVEFLVSFYNNEISEKSEIFDDQFSVERPDGSNFTLKIRSTKLEDSAMYFCASSERGNAEAFFGQGTRLTVV.

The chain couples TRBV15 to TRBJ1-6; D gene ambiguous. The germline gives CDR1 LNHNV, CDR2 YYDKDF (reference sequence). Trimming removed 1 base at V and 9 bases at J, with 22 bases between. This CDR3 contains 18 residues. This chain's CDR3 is CATSRGPGYAGPGSPLHF. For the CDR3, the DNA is TGTGCCACCAGCAGAGGGCCTGGCTACGCTGGACCGGGTTCACCCCTCCACTTT.

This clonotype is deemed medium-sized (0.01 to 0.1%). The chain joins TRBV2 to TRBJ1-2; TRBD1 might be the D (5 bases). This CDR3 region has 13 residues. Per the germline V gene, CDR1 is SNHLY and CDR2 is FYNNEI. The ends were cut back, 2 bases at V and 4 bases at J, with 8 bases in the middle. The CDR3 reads CASSEQGSYGYTF. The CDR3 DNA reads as TGTGCCAGCAGTGAACAGGGTTCCTATGGCTACACCTTC.

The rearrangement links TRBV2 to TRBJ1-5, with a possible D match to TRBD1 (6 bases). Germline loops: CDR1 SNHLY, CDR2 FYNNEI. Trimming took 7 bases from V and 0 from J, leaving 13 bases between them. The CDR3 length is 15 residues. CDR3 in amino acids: CASTSDRHSNQPQHF. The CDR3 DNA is TGTGCCAGCACCTCCGACAGGCATAGCAATCAGCCCCAGCATTTT.

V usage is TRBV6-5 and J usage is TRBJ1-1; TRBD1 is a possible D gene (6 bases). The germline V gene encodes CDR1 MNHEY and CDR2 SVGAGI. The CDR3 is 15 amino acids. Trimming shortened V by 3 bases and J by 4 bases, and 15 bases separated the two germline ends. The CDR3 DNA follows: TGTGCCAGCAGTTATAGGGGGGTTCAGCCCACTGAAGCTTTCTTT. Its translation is CASSYRGVQPTEAFF.

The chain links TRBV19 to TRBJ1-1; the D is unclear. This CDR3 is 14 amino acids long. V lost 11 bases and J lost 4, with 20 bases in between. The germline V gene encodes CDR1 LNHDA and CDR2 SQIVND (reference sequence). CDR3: CAWSVTTLRTEAFF. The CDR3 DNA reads TGTGCCTGGAGTGTTACGACTCTTCGCACTGAAGCTTTCTTT.

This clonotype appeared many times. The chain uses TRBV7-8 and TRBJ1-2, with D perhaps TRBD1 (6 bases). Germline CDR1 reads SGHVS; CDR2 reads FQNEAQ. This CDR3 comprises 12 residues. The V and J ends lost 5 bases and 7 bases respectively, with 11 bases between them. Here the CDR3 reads CASSPAGAGYTF. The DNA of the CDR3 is TGTGCCAGCAGCCCCGCGGGGGCTGGCTACACCTTC.

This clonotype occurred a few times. The CDR3 loop is CSSVVASGTNTGELFF. CDR3 coding DNA: TGCAGTTCGGTTGTGGCTAGCGGGACGAACACCGGGGAGCTGTTTTTT. The rearrangement links TRBV20-1 to TRBJ2-2, with TRBD2 matching 9 bases. CDR3 length: 16 residues. The V segment lost 8 bases and the J segment 0 bases; nucleotides outside the gene matches: 10. Germline-derived CDR1 and CDR2 are DFQATT and SNEGSKA (reference sequence).

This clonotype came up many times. CDR3 loop: CASSVDRDFPTTYEQYF. CDR3 in DNA: TGTGCCAGCAGTGTCGACAGGGACTTCCCGACTACCTACGAGCAGTACTTC. The rearrangement uses TRBV2 and TRBJ2-7; a possible D gene is TRBD1 (7 bases). V shed 4 bases and J shed 2 bases, with 21 bases lying between them. This CDR3 is built from 17 residues. Per germline, CDR1 SNHLY and CDR2 FYNNEI.

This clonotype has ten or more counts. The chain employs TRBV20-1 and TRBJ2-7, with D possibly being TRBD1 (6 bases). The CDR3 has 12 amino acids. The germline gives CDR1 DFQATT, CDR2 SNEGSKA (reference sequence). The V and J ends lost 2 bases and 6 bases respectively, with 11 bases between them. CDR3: CSARQGRVEQYF. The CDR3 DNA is TGCAGTGCTAGACAGGGGCGGGTCGAGCAGTACTTC.

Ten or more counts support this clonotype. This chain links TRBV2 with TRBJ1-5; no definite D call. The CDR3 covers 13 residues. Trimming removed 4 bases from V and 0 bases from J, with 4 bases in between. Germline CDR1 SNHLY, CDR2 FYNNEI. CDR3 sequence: CASSGVSNQPQHF. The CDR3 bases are TGTGCCAGCAGTGGGGTTAGCAATCAGCCCCAGCATTTT.

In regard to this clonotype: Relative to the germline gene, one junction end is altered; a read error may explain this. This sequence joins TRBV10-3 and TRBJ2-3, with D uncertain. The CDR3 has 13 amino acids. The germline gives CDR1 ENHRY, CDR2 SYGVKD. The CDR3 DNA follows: TGTGCCAGCAGTGATCGACTGTCAGATACGCAGTATTTT. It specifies CASSDRLSDTQYF.

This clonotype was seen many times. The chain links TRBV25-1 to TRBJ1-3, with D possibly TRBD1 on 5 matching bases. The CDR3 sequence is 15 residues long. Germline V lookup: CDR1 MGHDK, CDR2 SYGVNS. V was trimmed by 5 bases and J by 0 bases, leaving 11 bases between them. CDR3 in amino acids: CASSLTAFSGNTIYF. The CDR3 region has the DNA TGTGCCAGCAGTCTGACAGCTTTCTCTGGAAACACCATATATTTT. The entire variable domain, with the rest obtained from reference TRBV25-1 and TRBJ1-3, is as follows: EADIYQTPRYLVIGTGKKITLECSQTMGHDKMYWYQQDPGMELHLIHYSYGVNSTEKGDLSSESTVSRIRTEHFPLTLESARPSHTSQYLCASSLTAFSGNTIYFGEGSWLTVV.

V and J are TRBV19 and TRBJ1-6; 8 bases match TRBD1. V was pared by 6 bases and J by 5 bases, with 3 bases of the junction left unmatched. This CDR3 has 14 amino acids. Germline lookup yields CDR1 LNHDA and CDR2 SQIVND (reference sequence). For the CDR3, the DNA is TGTGCCAGTAGGGTACAGGGGGATAATTCACCCCTCCACTTT. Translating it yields CASRVQGDNSPLHF.

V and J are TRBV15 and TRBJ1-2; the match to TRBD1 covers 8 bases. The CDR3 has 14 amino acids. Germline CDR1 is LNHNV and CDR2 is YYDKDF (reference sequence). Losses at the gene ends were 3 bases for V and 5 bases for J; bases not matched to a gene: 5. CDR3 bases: TGTGCCACCAGCAGGGAAACAGGGGGGTATGGCTACACCTTC. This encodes CATSRETGGYGYTF.

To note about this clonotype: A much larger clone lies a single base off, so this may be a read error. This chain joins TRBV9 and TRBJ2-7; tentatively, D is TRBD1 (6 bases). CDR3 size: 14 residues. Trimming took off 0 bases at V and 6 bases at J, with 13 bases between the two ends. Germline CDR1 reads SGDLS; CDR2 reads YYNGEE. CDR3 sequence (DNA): TGTGCCAGCAGCGTAGGGGAACAGGGCTCCGAGCAGTACTTC. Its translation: CASSVGEQGSEQYF.

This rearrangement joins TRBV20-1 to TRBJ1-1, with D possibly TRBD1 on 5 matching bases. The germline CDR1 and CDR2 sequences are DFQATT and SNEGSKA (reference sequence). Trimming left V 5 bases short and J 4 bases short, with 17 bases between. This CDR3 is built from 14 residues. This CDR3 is CSAPGIYEVTEAFF. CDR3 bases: TGCAGTGCTCCAGGGATTTATGAAGTCACTGAAGCTTTCTTT.

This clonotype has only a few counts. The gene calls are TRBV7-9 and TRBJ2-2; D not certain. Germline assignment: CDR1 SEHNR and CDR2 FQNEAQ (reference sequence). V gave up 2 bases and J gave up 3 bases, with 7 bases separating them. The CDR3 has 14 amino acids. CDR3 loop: CASSLLGHTGELFF. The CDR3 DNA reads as TGTGCCAGCAGCTTACTAGGACACACCGGGGAGCTGTTTTTT. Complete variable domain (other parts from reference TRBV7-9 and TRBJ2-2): DTGVSQNPRHKITKRGQNVTFRCDPISEHNRLYWYRQTLGQGPEFLTYFQNEAQLEKSRLLSDRFSAERPKGSFSTLEIQRTEQGDSAMYLCASSLLGHTGELFFGEGSRLTVL.